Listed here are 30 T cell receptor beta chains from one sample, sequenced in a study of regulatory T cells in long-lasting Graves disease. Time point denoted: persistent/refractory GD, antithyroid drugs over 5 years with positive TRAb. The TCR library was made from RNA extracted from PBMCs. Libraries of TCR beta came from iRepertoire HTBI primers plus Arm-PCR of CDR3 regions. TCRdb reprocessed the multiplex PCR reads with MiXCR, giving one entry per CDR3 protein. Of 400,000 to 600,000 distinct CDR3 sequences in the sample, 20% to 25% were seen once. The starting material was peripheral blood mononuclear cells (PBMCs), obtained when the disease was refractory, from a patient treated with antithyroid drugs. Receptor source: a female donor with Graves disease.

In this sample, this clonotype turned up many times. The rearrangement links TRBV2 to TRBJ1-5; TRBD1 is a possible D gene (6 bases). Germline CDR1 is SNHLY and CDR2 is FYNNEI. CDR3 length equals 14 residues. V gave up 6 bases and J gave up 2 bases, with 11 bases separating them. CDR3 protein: CASRGQGGNQPQHF. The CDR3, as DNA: TGTGCCAGCAGGGGACAAGGCGGCAATCAGCCCCAGCATTTT.

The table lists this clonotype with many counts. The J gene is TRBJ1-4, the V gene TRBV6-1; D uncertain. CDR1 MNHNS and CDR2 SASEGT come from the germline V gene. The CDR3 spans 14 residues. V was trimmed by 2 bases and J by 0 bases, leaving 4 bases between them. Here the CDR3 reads CASSEPTTNEKLFF. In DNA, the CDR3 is TGTGCCAGCAGTGAACCTACAACTAATGAAAAACTGTTTTTT.

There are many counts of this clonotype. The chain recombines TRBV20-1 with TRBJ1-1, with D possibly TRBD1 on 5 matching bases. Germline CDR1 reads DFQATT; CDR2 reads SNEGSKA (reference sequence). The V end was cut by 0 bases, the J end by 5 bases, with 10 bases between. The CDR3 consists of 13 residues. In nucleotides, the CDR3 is TGCAGTGCTAGAGAGGGGACTGGAACTGAAGCTTTCTTT. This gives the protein CSAREGTGTEAFF.

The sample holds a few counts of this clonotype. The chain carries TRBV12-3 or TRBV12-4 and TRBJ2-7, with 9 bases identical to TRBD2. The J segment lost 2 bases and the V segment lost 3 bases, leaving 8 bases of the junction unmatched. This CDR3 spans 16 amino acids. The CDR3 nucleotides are TGTGCCAGCAGTTTTGGGGGACTAGCCGAGACCTACGAGCAGTACTTC. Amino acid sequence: CASSFGGLAETYEQYF.

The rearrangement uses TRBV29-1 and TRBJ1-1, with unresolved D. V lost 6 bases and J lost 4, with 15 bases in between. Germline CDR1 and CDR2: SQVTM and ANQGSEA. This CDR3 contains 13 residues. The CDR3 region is CSVSLQTATEAFF. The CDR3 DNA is TGCAGCGTCTCACTTCAGACGGCCACTGAAGCTTTCTTT.

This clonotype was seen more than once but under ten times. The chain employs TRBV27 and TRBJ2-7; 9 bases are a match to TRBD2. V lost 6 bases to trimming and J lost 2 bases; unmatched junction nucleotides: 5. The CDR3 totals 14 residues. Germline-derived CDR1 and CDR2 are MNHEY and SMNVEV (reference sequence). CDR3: CASSFSGGPYEQYF. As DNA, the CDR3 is TGTGCCAGCAGCTTTAGCGGGGGCCCCTACGAGCAGTACTTC.

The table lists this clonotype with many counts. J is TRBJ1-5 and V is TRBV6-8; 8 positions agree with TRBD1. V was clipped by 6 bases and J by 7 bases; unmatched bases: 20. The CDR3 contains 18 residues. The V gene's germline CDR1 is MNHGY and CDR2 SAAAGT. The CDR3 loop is CASSRDRGTHDWKQPQHF. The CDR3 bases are TGTGCCAGCAGCCGTGACAGGGGCACCCATGATTGGAAGCAGCCCCAGCATTTT.

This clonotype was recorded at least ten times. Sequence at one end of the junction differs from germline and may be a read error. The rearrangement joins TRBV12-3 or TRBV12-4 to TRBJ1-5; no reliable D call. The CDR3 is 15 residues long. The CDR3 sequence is CASSLGGTSNQPQHF. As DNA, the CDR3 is TGTGCCAGCAGCTTAGGAGGAACCAGCAATCAGCCCCAGCATTTT.

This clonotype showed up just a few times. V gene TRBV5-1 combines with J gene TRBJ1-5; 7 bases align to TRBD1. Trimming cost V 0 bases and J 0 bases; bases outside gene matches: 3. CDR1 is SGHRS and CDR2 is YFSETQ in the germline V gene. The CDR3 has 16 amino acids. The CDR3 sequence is CASSLGDSLSNQPQHF. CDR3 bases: TGCGCCAGCAGCTTGGGGGACAGCCTTAGCAATCAGCCCCAGCATTTT.

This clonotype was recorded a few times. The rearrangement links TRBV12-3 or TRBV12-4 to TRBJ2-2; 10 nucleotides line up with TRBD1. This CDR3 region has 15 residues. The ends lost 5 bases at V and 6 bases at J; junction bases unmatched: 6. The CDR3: CASSPGQGKPGELFF. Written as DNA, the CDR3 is TGTGCCAGCAGTCCGGGACAGGGGAAACCCGGGGAGCTGTTTTTT.

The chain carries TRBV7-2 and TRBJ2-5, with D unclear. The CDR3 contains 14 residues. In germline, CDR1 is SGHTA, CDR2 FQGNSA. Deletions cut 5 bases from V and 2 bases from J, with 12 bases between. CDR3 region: CASSIRASQETQYF. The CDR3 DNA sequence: TGTGCCAGCAGCATCCGGGCCTCACAAGAGACCCAGTACTTC.

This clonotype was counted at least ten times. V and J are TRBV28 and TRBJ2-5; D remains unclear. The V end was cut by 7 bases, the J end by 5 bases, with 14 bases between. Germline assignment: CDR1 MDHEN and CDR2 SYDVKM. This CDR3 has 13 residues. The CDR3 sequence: CASTSPPMETQYF. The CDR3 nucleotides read TGTGCCAGCACCTCCCCCCCAATGGAGACCCAGTACTTC.

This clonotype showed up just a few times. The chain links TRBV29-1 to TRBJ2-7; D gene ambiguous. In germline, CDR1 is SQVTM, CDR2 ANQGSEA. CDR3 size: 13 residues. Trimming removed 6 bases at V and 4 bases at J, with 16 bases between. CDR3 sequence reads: CSVSEIGEYEQYF. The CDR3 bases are TGCAGCGTCTCAGAGATTGGGGAATACGAGCAGTACTTC.

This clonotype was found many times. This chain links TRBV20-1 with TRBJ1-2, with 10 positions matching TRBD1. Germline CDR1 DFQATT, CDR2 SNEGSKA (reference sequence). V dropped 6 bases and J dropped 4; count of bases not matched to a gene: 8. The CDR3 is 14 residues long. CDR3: CSAAPGQGSYGYTF. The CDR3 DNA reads TGCAGTGCCGCTCCGGGACAGGGGAGCTATGGCTACACCTTC.

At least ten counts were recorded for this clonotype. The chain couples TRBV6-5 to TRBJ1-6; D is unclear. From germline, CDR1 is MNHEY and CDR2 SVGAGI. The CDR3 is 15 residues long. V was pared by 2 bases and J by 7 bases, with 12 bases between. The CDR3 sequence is CASSYGGHGNSPLHF. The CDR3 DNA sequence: TGTGCCAGCAGTTACGGAGGCCATGGGAATTCACCCCTCCACTTT.

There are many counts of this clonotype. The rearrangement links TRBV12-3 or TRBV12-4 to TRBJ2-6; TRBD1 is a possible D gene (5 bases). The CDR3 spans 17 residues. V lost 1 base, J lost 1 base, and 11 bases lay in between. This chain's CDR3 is CASSLDRFSSGANVLTF. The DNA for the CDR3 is TGTGCCAGCAGTTTAGACAGGTTCTCGTCTGGGGCCAACGTCCTGACTTTC.

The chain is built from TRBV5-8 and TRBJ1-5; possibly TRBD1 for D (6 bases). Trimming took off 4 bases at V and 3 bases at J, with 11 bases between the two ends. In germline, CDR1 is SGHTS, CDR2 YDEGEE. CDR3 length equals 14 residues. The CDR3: CASSQGQNNQPQHF. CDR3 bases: TGTGCCAGCAGCCAGGGACAAAACAATCAGCCCCAGCATTTT.

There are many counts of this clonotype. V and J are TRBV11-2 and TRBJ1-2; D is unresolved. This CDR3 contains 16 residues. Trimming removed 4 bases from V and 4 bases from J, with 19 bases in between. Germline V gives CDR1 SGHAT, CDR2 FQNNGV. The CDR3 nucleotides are TGTGCCAGCAGCTCCTTCCCAGGTTTTCGGAGCTATGGCTACACCTTC. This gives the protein CASSSFPGFRSYGYTF.

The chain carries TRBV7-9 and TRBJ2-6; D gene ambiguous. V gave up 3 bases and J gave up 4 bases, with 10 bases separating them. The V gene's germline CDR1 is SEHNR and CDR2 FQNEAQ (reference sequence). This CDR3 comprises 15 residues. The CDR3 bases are TGTGCCAGCAGCTTTGGAGTATCCGGGGCCAACGTCCTGACTTTC. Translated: CASSFGVSGANVLTF.

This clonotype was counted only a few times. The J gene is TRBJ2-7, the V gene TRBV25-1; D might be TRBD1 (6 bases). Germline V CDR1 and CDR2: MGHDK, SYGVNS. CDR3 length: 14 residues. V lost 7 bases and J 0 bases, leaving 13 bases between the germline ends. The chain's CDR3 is CASKSGVASYEQYF. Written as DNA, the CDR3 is TGTGCCAGCAAGTCAGGGGTGGCCTCCTACGAGCAGTACTTC.

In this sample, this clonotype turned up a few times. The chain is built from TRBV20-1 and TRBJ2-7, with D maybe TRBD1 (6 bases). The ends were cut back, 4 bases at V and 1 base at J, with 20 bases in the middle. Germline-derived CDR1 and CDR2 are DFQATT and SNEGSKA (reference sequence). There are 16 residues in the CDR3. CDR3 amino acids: CSATQGHGVGSYEQYF. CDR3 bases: TGCAGTGCTACACAGGGTCACGGAGTAGGATCCTACGAGCAGTACTTC.

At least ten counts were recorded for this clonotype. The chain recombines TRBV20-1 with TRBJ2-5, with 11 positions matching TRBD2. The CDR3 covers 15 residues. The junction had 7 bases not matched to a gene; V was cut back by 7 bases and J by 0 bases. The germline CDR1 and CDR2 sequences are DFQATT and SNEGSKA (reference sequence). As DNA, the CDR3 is TGCAGTGGAGGGACTAGCGGCGATTACCAAGAGACCCAGTACTTC. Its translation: CSGGTSGDYQETQYF.

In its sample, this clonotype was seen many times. In DNA form, the CDR3 reads TGTGCCAGCAGCGTAGACGGGGGCGAGCAGTACTTC. This encodes CASSVDGGEQYF. This chain connects TRBV9 to TRBJ2-7; a weak D match, TRBD2 (6 bases). CDR1 and CDR2 (germline): SGDLS, YYNGEE. V was pared by 0 bases and J by 6 bases, with 7 bases between. The CDR3 totals 12 residues.

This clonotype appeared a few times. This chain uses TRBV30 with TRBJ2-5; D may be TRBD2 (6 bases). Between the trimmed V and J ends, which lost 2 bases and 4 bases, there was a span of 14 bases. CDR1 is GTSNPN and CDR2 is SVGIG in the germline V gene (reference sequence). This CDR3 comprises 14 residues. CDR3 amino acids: CAWSPPGARETQYF. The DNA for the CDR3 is TGTGCCTGGAGTCCGCCGGGAGCGAGAGAGACCCAGTACTTC.

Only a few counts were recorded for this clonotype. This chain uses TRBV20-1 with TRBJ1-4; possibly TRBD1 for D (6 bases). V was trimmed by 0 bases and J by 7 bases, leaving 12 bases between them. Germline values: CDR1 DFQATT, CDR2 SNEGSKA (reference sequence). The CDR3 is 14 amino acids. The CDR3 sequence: CSAREPGGGEKLFF. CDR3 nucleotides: TGCAGTGCTAGAGAGCCCGGAGGGGGTGAAAAACTGTTTTTT.

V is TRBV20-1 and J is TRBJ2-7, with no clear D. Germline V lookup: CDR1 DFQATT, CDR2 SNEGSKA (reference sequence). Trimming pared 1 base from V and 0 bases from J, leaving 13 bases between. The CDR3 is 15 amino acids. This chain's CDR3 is CSARGVTDSSYEQYF. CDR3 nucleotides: TGCAGTGCTAGAGGGGTGACTGATTCCTCCTACGAGCAGTACTTC.

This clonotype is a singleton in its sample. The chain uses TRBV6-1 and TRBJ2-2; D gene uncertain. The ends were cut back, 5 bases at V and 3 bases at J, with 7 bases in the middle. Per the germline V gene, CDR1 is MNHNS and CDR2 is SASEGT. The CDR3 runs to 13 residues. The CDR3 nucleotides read TGTGCCAGCAGTAAGGACCACACCGGGGAGCTGTTTTTT. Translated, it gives CASSKDHTGELFF.

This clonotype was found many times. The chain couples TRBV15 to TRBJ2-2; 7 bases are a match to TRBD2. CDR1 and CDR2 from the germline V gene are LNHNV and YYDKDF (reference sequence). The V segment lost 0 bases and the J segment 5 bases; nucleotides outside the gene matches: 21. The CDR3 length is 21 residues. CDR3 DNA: TGTGCCACCAGCAGAGATTCTTCTCTAGTGTGGCGGGAGAAGGGGACCGGGGAGCTGTTTTTT. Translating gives CATSRDSSLVWREKGTGELFF. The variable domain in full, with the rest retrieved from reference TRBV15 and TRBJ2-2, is DAMVIQNPRYQVTQFGKPVTLSCSQTLNHNVMYWYQQKSSQAPKLLFHYYDKDFNNEADTPDNFQSRRPNTSFCFLDIRSPGLGDTAMYLCATSRDSSLVWREKGTGELFFGEGSRLTVL.

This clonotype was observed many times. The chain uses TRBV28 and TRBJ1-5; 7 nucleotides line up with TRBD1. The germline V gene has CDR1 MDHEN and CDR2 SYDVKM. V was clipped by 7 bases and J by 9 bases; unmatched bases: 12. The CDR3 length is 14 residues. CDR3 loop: CASTQQGRLGPQHF. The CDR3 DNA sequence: TGTGCCAGCACGCAACAGGGGAGGTTAGGGCCCCAGCATTTT.

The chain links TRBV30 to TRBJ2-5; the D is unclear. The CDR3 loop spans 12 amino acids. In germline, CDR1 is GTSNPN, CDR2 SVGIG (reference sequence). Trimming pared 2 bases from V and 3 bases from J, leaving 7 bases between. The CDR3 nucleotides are TGTGCCTGGAGTCGTACCGAAGAGACCCAGTACTTC. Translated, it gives CAWSRTEETQYF.